Listed below are T cell receptor beta chains from one sample, sequenced in a study of T cells after yellow fever vaccination. TCRdb passed the 5' RACE reads through MiXCR, listing each CDR3 protein once. The data show 250,000 to 400,000 distinct CDR3 sequences, with approximately 4.3% seen just once and 19% held by the top ten. The sequencing used PBMCs, collected 15 days after the yellow fever booster vaccination. The receptors here all came from a man aged 18 to 29 who received the YFV17D yellow fever vaccine. Both conserved end residues are part of each CDR3. The D gene is left open where the match is weak. Size is omitted from some rows. Given values are once, few, many or a class for expanded clones.

size: few; V: TRBV5-1; J: TRBJ1-1; D: NA; DNA: TGCGCCAGCAGCTGGGAGCCACAGGAGAACACTGAAGCTTTCTTT; CDR3: CASSWEPQENTEAFF
size: NA; V: TRBV28; J: TRBJ1-2; D: TRBD1; DNA: TGTGCCAGCATCCAGGACGGGACAGTACACTATGGCTACACCTTC; CDR3: CASIQDGTVHYGYTF
size: NA; V: TRBV30; J: TRBJ2-1; D: NA; DNA: TGTGCCTGGAGTGTTGGGGAACGGAGGTACAATGAGCAGTTCTTC; CDR3: CAWSVGERRYNEQFF
size: NA; V: TRBV5-1; J: TRBJ2-5; D: NA; DNA: TGCGCCAGCAGCTTATACTCTTCGTACCAAGAGACCCAGTACTTC; CDR3: CASSLYSSYQETQYF
size: few; V: TRBV12-3/TRBV12-4; J: TRBJ1-1; D: NA; DNA: TGTGCCAGCAGTTTGTTCGAAGGTGGGGGGCCAGCTTTCTTT; CDR3: CASSLFEGGGPAFF
size: many; V: TRBV6-5; J: TRBJ1-1; D: NA; DNA: TGTGCCAGCAGTTACTCGGTCAACACTGAAGCTTTCTTT; CDR3: CASSYSVNTEAFF
size: NA; V: TRBV6-5; J: TRBJ2-3; D: NA; DNA: TGTGCCAGCAGTTATACGACAGGCGTCACAGATACGCAGTATTTT; CDR3: CASSYTTGVTDTQYF
size: NA; V: TRBV5-1; J: TRBJ2-5; D: NA; DNA: TGCGCCAGCAGCTTGCTTGGCGGGACCCAGGGGGAGACCCAGTACTTC; CDR3: CASSLLGGTQGETQYF
size: many; V: TRBV20-1; J: TRBJ1-1; D: NA; DNA: TGCAGTGCTAGTACCGGGTCCTACACTGAAGCTTTCTTT; CDR3: CSASTGSYTEAFF
size: NA; V: TRBV6-2/TRBV6-3; J: TRBJ1-1; D: NA; DNA: TGTGCCAGCGGAACAACAGGGATGAACACTGAAGCTTTCTTT; CDR3: CASGTTGMNTEAFF
size: many; V: TRBV6-6; J: TRBJ1-6; D: TRBD1; DNA: TGTGCCAGCAGTCAAGACAGGGGAATCAATTCACCCCTCCACTTT; CDR3: CASSQDRGINSPLHF
size: many; V: TRBV6-2/TRBV6-3; J: TRBJ1-2; D: NA; DNA: TGTGCCAGCAGTTCGAAGCCGGGGGAGGGCCCGAACTATGGCTACACCTTC; CDR3: CASSSKPGEGPNYGYTF
size: few; V: TRBV5-4; J: TRBJ2-1; D: TRBD2; DNA: TGTGCCAGCAGCGGGGACTACCGCAATGAGCAGTTCTTC; CDR3: CASSGDYRNEQFF
size: many; V: TRBV6-5; J: TRBJ1-2; D: NA; DNA: TGTGCCAGCAGACCCCGTGGGGGCGCTGGGGCTAACTATGGCTACACCTTC; CDR3: CASRPRGGAGANYGYTF
size: NA; V: TRBV29-1; J: TRBJ1-2; D: TRBD1; DNA: TGCAGCGTTCAGGGGGTCCCTAACTATGGCTACACCTTC; CDR3: CSVQGVPNYGYTF
size: many; V: TRBV29-1; J: TRBJ1-2; D: NA; DNA: TGCAGCGTTTCCCCGGCCGGGAGCACCCATACCCGTTATGGCTACACCTTC; CDR3: CSVSPAGSTHTRYGYTF
size: NA; V: TRBV14; J: TRBJ2-2; D: TRBD1; DNA: TGTGCCAGCAGCCAAGGGGGGACAGGGCCGAACACCGGGGAGCTGTTTTTT; CDR3: CASSQGGTGPNTGELFF
size: many; V: TRBV11-2; J: TRBJ1-2; D: TRBD1; DNA: TGTGCCAGCAGCTTAGGACAGGGTGGTCATGGCTACACCTTC; CDR3: CASSLGQGGHGYTF
size: many; V: TRBV4-1; J: TRBJ1-2; D: TRBD1; DNA: TGCGCCAGCAGGAACAGGGGTTCGAAAGGCTACACCTTC; CDR3: CASRNRGSKGYTF
size: NA; V: TRBV6-1; J: TRBJ1-2; D: NA; DNA: TGTGCCAGCAGTGAATATTGGTGGCAGATTAACTATGGCTACACCTTC; CDR3: CASSEYWWQINYGYTF
size: few; V: TRBV20-1; J: TRBJ1-1; D: NA; DNA: TGCAGTGCTAGCAAGGGGGTGACTGAAGCTTTCTTT; CDR3: CSASKGVTEAFF
size: NA; V: TRBV7-2; J: TRBJ2-3; D: TRBD2; DNA: TGTGCCAGCAGCTCCCGACTAGCGGGGGGTGATACGCAGTATTTT; CDR3: CASSSRLAGGDTQYF
size: many; V: TRBV7-8; J: TRBJ2-3; D: NA; DNA: TGTGCCAGCAGCTTACGGGACACATGGGCAGCAGATACGCAGTATTTT; CDR3: CASSLRDTWAADTQYF
size: NA; V: TRBV7-9; J: TRBJ1-2; D: NA; DNA: TGTGCCAGCAGCGGCAGCAACTATGGCTACACCTTC; CDR3: CASSGSNYGYTF
size: many; V: TRBV10-3; J: TRBJ1-3; D: NA; DNA: TGTGCCATCAGTGAAGATTCTGGAAACACCATATATTTT; CDR3: CAISEDSGNTIYF
size: many; V: TRBV10-3; J: TRBJ1-6; D: TRBD1; DNA: TGTGCCATCAGCCCGGGACAGGGGAAATCACCCCTCCACTTT; CDR3: CAISPGQGKSPLHF
size: many; V: TRBV4-3; J: TRBJ2-1; D: TRBD2; DNA: TGCGCCAGCAGCCAAGGGACTAGCGGCTACAATGAGCAGTTCTTC; CDR3: CASSQGTSGYNEQFF
size: many; V: TRBV6-5; J: TRBJ2-3; D: NA; DNA: TGTGCCAGCAGTTACGGAGTCGGGCAGTATTTT; CDR3: CASSYGVGQYF
size: medium-sized; V: TRBV6-2/TRBV6-3; J: TRBJ2-1; D: TRBD1; DNA: TGTGCCAGCAGGGTGGGGACAGTGGGGAATGAGCAGTTCTTC; CDR3: CASRVGTVGNEQFF
size: many; V: TRBV11-2; J: TRBJ2-1; D: NA; DNA: TGTGCCAGCAGCTCACCCCCCGGCACCATCGATGAGCAGTTCTTC; CDR3: CASSSPPGTIDEQFF
size: NA; V: TRBV29-1; J: TRBJ2-1; D: NA; DNA: TGCAGCGTTCGAGGGAATGGGAATGAGCAGTTCTTC; CDR3: CSVRGNGNEQFF
size: NA; V: TRBV7-9; J: TRBJ1-3; D: NA; DNA: TGTGCCAGCAGCTTAGTCACCGGACCCTCTGGAAACACCATATATTTT; CDR3: CASSLVTGPSGNTIYF
size: NA; V: TRBV25-1; J: TRBJ2-2; D: TRBD1; DNA: TGTGCCAGCAGTGAACCGGGACAGGGGAACACCGGGGAGCTGTTTTTT; CDR3: CASSEPGQGNTGELFF
size: NA; V: TRBV4-2; J: TRBJ2-5; D: TRBD2; DNA: TGTGCCAGCAGCCAAGACGGCCCGCGGGGGGGCCCCGAGACCCAGTACTTC; CDR3: CASSQDGPRGGPETQYF
size: NA; V: TRBV14; J: TRBJ2-1; D: TRBD2; DNA: TGTGCCAGCAGCCCAGCGGGGGGGCCGGGTGAGCAGTTCTTC; CDR3: CASSPAGGPGEQFF
size: many; V: TRBV27; J: TRBJ1-1; D: NA; DNA: TGTGCCAGCAGTTTAGGGGGAGTGTCTGAAGCTTTCTTT; CDR3: CASSLGGVSEAFF
size: many; V: TRBV28; J: TRBJ1-2; D: NA; DNA: TGTGCCAGCATCGACGGGCTCCGCTACACCTTC; CDR3: CASIDGLRYTF
size: many; V: TRBV28; J: TRBJ1-1; D: NA; DNA: TGTGCCAGCAGGACGGCCGGGGCCGTTTTGGCGAACACTGAAGCTTTCTTT; CDR3: CASRTAGAVLANTEAFF
size: many; V: TRBV20-1; J: TRBJ2-5; D: NA; DNA: TGCAGTGCTAGAGATCTTGCCCAAGAGACCCAGTACTTC; CDR3: CSARDLAQETQYF
size: many; V: TRBV7-6; J: TRBJ2-2; D: NA; DNA: TGTGCCAGCAGCTTAGAGTCCCTCGGGGAGCTGTTTTTT; CDR3: CASSLESLGELFF
size: NA; V: TRBV2; J: TRBJ1-6; D: TRBD1; DNA: TGTGCCAGCAGTGAAGGAGGGGGCCATTCACCCCTCCACTTT; CDR3: CASSEGGGHSPLHF
size: many; V: TRBV9; J: TRBJ1-1; D: TRBD1; DNA: TGTGCCAGCAGCCTCGAACCGACAGGGGCTTTAACTGAAGCTTTCTTT; CDR3: CASSLEPTGALTEAFF
size: many; V: TRBV10-3; J: TRBJ2-7; D: TRBD1; DNA: TGTGCCATCAGTGAGGGGGACAGGATCGAGGTGCAGTACTTC; CDR3: CAISEGDRIEVQYF
size: few; V: TRBV14; J: TRBJ2-5; D: NA; DNA: TGTGCCAGCAGCGAGGGGGACACTCAAGAGACCCAGTACTTC; CDR3: CASSEGDTQETQYF
size: few; V: TRBV7-9; J: TRBJ1-3; D: NA; DNA: TGTGCCAGCAGCTTAGTCGCAAACACCATATATTTT; CDR3: CASSLVANTIYF
size: few; V: TRBV18; J: TRBJ2-3; D: NA; DNA: TGTGCCAGCTCACCACCGAGGACTCATACGCAGTATTTT; CDR3: CASSPPRTHTQYF
size: few; V: TRBV20-1; J: TRBJ2-7; D: NA; DNA: TGCAGTGCTAGAACCCCTTCGAGGAGGTACGAGCAGTACTTC; CDR3: CSARTPSRRYEQYF
size: NA; V: TRBV4-3; J: TRBJ1-5; D: NA; DNA: TGCGCCAGCAGCCAAGAGAGGGCCGGTAGCAATCAGCCCCAGCATTTT; CDR3: CASSQERAGSNQPQHF
size: many; V: TRBV15; J: TRBJ1-5; D: NA; DNA: TGTGCCACCAGCAGAGATCGTGGTAATGCTCAGCCCCAGCATTTT; CDR3: CATSRDRGNAQPQHF
size: NA; V: TRBV27; J: TRBJ1-6; D: TRBD1; DNA: TGTGCCAGCAGAACCTCGGACAGGGGTAATTCACCCCTCCACTTT; CDR3: CASRTSDRGNSPLHF